A single T cell receptor beta chain is shown here with its context. This entry is derived from a study of regulatory T cells in long-lasting Graves disease. V dropped 1 base and J dropped 5 bases, with 24 bases sitting between them. Germline V gene lookup returns CDR1 SGHAT and CDR2 FQNNGV. This CDR3 is built from 18 residues. Arm-PCR of CDR3 regions and iRepertoire HTBI primers were used to build TCR beta libraries. TCRdb re-analysed the multiplex PCR reads in MiXCR, keeping a single row per CDR3 protein. The sample includes a few hundred thousand distinct CDR3 sequences, less than 20% seen only once; the top ten take roughly 12%. Described time point: newly diagnosed GD, antithyroid drugs for less than 3 months. Making the TCR library involved RNA that had been extracted from PBMCs. The same sample was also studied in work on T cells in Graves' hyperthyroidism and ophthalmopathy. That publication notes: Those patients with uncontrolled infection, other autoimmune disease, pregnancy or lactation were excluded.

The clonotype comes from a woman aged 25-40 years with Graves disease. The chain is built from TRBV11-2 and TRBJ2-7, with a possible D match to TRBD2 (5 bases). The sample in question was peripheral blood mononuclear cells (PBMCs), obtained at new diagnosis, from a patient treated with antithyroid drugs. CDR3 loop: CASSLVMSRELWADEQYF. CDR3 DNA sequence: TGTGCCAGCAGCTTAGTAATGAGTCGGGAATTATGGGCTGACGAGCAGTACTTC.